One and the same sample provided the 5 T cell receptor beta chains below, sequenced in a study of cytomegalovirus exposure and HLA in healthy donors. With 60 Vbeta and 13 Jbeta primers, the PCR was carried out. Here immunoSEQ multiplex PCR was the method, and the copy in TCRdb shows in-frame clones only, minus some. The data show about 87,000 clones, roughly 8.2% seen once. The sequenced material came from PBMCs. The receptors come from a man in his fifties in good health and CMV-seronegative.

CDR3 protein: CASSYPAGGVDEQFF. The CDR3 DNA sequence: TGTGCCAGCAGTTATCCAGCGGGAGGGGTCGATGAGCAGTTCTTC. The chain recombines TRBV27 with TRBJ2-1; 10 positions match TRBD2. The trim removed 4 bases at V and 8 bases at J, leaving 8 bases unmatched. Looked up from germline, CDR1 is MNHEY and CDR2 is SMNVEV (reference sequence). The CDR3 has 15 residues.

The chain couples TRBV6-5 to TRBJ2-1; 12 positions match TRBD1. This CDR3 is built from 16 residues. Germline V gives CDR1 MNHEY, CDR2 SVGAGI. Trimming removed 4 bases from V and 10 bases from J; junction bases left unmatched: 11. CDR3 loop: CASSFVSGTGGWEQFF. In DNA form, the CDR3 reads TGTGCCAGCAGTTTCGTTTCCGGGACAGGGGGCTGGGAGCAGTTCTTC.

The rearrangement uses TRBV19 and TRBJ2-7; 11 bases fit TRBD2. Germline V lookup: CDR1 LNHDA, CDR2 SQIVND (reference sequence). V lost 5 bases and J lost 3; bases outside the gene matches: 3. CDR3 length equals 14 residues. The CDR3 region is CASSPGLADYEQYF. In DNA form, the CDR3 reads TGTGCCAGTAGTCCGGGACTAGCGGACTACGAGCAGTACTTC.

This clone was picked up a small number of times. The rearrangement uses TRBV28 and TRBJ1-3, with D tentatively TRBD1 (6 bases). The CDR3 is 14 residues long. Germline lookup yields CDR1 MDHEN and CDR2 SYDVKM. Between the trimmed V and J ends, which lost 3 bases and 7 bases, there was a span of 13 bases. CDR3 region: CASSLTQGTNTIYF. CDR3 nucleotide sequence: TGTGCCAGCAGTTTGACACAGGGTACGAACACCATATATTTT.

J is TRBJ1-1 and V is TRBV7-9; TRBD1 aligns across 8 bases. The CDR3 length is 13 residues. Germline V gene data show CDR1 as SEHNR and CDR2 as FQNEAQ (reference sequence). After removal of 1 base from V and 8 bases from J, the junction contained 3 bases not matched to a gene. Here the CDR3 reads CASSLGQGAEAFF. CDR3 bases: TGTGCCAGCAGCTTAGGGCAGGGGGCAGAAGCTTTCTTT. Full variable domain (outside the CDR3, taken from reference TRBV7-9 and TRBJ1-1): DTGVSQNPRHKITKRGQNVTFRCDPISEHNRLYWYRQTLGQGPEFLTYFQNEAQLEKSRLLSDRFSAERPKGSFSTLEIQRTEQGDSAMYLCASSLGQGAEAFFGQGTRLTVV.